These T cell receptor beta chains were read from a single sample in a study of blood T cell repertoires in COVID-19. Clones were read by immunoSEQ multiplex PCR, and TCRdb kept only the in-frame ones, dropping some. Of about 270,000 clones listed, roughly 88% were seen once; the top ten hold about 2%. Sequenced: PBMCs or T cells enriched from blood (not recorded which). The receptors were gathered from a woman in her 40s with acute COVID-19. The CDR3 runs from the conserved cysteine through the conserved F or W. The D gene is left open where the match is weak. Only some rows state a clone size, as once, few, many or a class for expanded clones.

>TRBJ2-3|.|TRBV18|TRBD2
TGTGCCAGCTCACCATCAAGCGGGGTGAGCACAGATACGCAGTATTTT
CASSPSSGVSTDTQYF
>TRBJ2-5|.|TRBV11-2|.
TGTGCCAGCAGCTTAGATGGTAGCAGGGCAGGCGCCCAGTACTTC
CASSLDGSRAGAQYF
>TRBJ1-5|.|TRBV2|TRBD1
TGTGCCAGCAGTGGACAGGGGGTGGGTAATCAGCCCCAGCATTTT
CASSGQGVGNQPQHF
>TRBJ1-2|.|TRBV19|.
TGTGCCAGTACCAAGGGGAGGGGAGAATATGGCTACACCTTC
CASTKGRGEYGYTF
>TRBJ1-2|.|TRBV18|.
TGTGCCAGCTCACCGAAGGAGCACTATGGCTACACCTTC
CASSPKEHYGYTF
>TRBJ2-1|.|TRBV6-6|TRBD2
TGTGCCAGCTCAACTCTTCCCGGGACTACATACAATGAGCAGTTCTTC
CASSTLPGTTYNEQFF
>TRBJ1-2|.|TRBV12-3/TRBV12-4|.
TGTGCCAGCAGCCCCCGGGGTTATGGCTACACCTTC
CASSPRGYGYTF
>TRBJ2-1|.|TRBV7-9|TRBD2
TGTGCCAGCAGCTTAGACATAGCGGGAGGTGGGAACTCCTACAATGAGCAGTTCTTC
CASSLDIAGGGNSYNEQFF
>TRBJ2-7|.|TRBV5-1|.
TGCGCCAGCAGCTTGGGGGCGACAGCACCCTACGAGCAGTACTTC
CASSLGATAPYEQYF
>TRBJ2-5|.|TRBV24-1|.
TGTGCCACCAGTGATTCAAAGACTAGTTCTGAGACCCAGTACTTC
CATSDSKTSSETQYF
>TRBJ2-5|once|TRBV7-9|TRBD2
TGTGCCAGCAGCCGCGTTGACTATGCGGGAGCCTATTGGGAGACCCAGTACTTC
CASSRVDYAGAYWETQYF
>TRBJ2-1|.|TRBV5-1|.
TGCGCCAGCAGCTTAGGCGGCTCTGGAAATGAGCAGTTCTTC
CASSLGGSGNEQFF
>TRBJ1-6|.|TRBV4-1|.
TGCGCCAGCAGCCACGGGGAGACCTATAATTCACCCCTCCACTTT
CASSHGETYNSPLHF
>TRBJ1-4|.|TRBV4-3|.
TGCGCCAGCAGCCTATCCTTAAATGAAAAACTGTTTTTT
CASSLSLNEKLFF
>TRBJ2-5|.|TRBV5-1|TRBD2
TGCGCCAGCAGCCCTAGCGGAGCCTACCAAGAGACCCAGTACTTC
CASSPSGAYQETQYF
>TRBJ2-1|.|TRBV18|TRBD2
TGTGCCAGCTCACCACTAGCGGGAGTGATGGGTGAGCAGTTCTTC
CASSPLAGVMGEQFF
>TRBJ1-5|.|TRBV30|.
TGTGCCTGGAGTGTACAAGGGGGTGATCAGCCCCAGCATTTT
CAWSVQGGDQPQHF
>TRBJ1-1|.|TRBV6-1|.
TGTGCCAGCAGTGACAGGGTAGGAGCTGAAGCTTTCTTT
CASSDRVGAEAFF
>TRBJ2-2|.|TRBV6-2/TRBV6-3|.
TGTGCCAGCAGTTACTACGGGGGCACCGGGGAGCTGTTTTTT
CASSYYGGTGELFF
>TRBJ1-6|.|TRBV7-9|.
TGTGCCAGCAGCGGCCGACTCGGCTCACCCCTCCACTTT
CASSGRLGSPLHF
>TRBJ2-5|.|TRBV3-1/TRBV3-2|TRBD2
TGTGCCAGCAGCCAAGATTGGGGCAGCGGGAGAGGGAGGGAGACCCAGTACTTC
CASSQDWGSGRGRETQYF
>TRBJ2-6|.|TRBV6-5|.
TGTGCCAGCAGGGCGGACAGTTACTCGGTCCTGACTTTC
CASRADSYSVLTF
>TRBJ1-5|few|TRBV10-3|.
TGTGCCATCCCTCCGGGACACTATAGCAATCAGCCCCAGCATTTT
CAIPPGHYSNQPQHF
>TRBJ1-2|.|TRBV18|.
TGTGCCAGCTCACCCGACAAAGTCTATGGCTACACCTTC
CASSPDKVYGYTF
>TRBJ1-3|.|TRBV28|.
TGTGCCAGCAGTTCCACCGGGATTGGAAACACCATATATTTT
CASSSTGIGNTIYF
>TRBJ2-2|.|TRBV4-3|TRBD2
TGCGCCAGCAGCCTGGGACTAGCCGGCACCGGGGAGCTGTTTTTT
CASSLGLAGTGELFF
>TRBJ2-7|.|TRBV6-2/TRBV6-3|TRBD2
TGTGCCAGCAGCCCCCTAGCGGGAAAGACCTACGAGCAGTACTTC
CASSPLAGKTYEQYF
>TRBJ2-2|.|TRBV5-5|.
TGTGCCAGCAGCCCGCCCGGACTGGTGAACACCGGGGAGCTGTTTTTT
CASSPPGLVNTGELFF
>TRBJ2-7|.|TRBV5-1|TRBD1
TGCGCCAGCAGCTTGGGAGGGACAGGGTCCTACGAGCAGTACTTC
CASSLGGTGSYEQYF
>TRBJ2-7|.|TRBV14|.
TGTGCCAGCAGCCGCTGGACGGGTTTAGAGGGAGAGCAGTACTTC
CASSRWTGLEGEQYF
>TRBJ2-6|.|TRBV6-5|.
TGTGCCAGCTCTAGCTCTGGGGCCAACGTCCTGACTTTC
CASSSSGANVLTF
>TRBJ1-2|.|TRBV28|TRBD1
TGTGCCAGCAGTGTTACAGGGGGGTATGGCTACACCTTC
CASSVTGGYGYTF
>TRBJ1-4|.|TRBV19|.
TGTGCCAGTAGTACCCCCAGGGGATGGGGGCTTAATGAAAAACTGTTTTTT
CASSTPRGWGLNEKLFF
>TRBJ2-7|.|TRBV6-5|.
TGTGCCAGCAGTTACGGCCCGGACAGTACCTACGAGCAGTACTTC
CASSYGPDSTYEQYF
>TRBJ2-3|.|TRBV6-6|TRBD1
TGTGCCAGCAGTCGATCTTCTGGGACAGGGGGGGAGAAAGATACGCAGTATTTT
CASSRSSGTGGEKDTQYF
>TRBJ2-2|.|TRBV3-1/TRBV3-2|.
TGTGCCAGCACCCGACAGCGGAACACCGGGGAGCTGTTTTTT
CASTRQRNTGELFF
>TRBJ2-7|.|TRBV7-2|.
TGTGCCAGCAGCCACGTCAGTGCCTACGAGCAGTACTTC
CASSHVSAYEQYF